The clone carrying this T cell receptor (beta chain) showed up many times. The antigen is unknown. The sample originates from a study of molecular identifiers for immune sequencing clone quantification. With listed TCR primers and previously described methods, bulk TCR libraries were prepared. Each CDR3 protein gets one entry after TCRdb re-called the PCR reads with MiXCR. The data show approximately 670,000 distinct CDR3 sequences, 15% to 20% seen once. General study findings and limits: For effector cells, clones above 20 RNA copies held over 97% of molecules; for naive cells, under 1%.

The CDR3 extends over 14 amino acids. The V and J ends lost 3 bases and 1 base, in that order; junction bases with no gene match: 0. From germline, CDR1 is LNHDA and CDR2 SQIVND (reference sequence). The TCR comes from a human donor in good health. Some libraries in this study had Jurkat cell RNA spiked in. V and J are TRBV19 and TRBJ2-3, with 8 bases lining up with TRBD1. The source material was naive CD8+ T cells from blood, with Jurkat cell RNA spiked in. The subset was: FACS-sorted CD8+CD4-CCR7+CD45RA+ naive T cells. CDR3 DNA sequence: TGTGCCAGTAGTATGGGACAGGGCACAGATACGCAGTATTTT. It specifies CASSMGQGTDTQYF.